This T cell receptor beta chain was profiled in a study of T cell changes during pregnancy in multiple sclerosis. Germline V gene lookup returns CDR1 MDHEN and CDR2 SYDVKM. After removal of 7 bases from V and 4 bases from J, the junction contained 12 bases not matched to a gene. The CDR3 covers 15 residues. The table came from immunoSEQ multiplex PCR; TCRdb's copy has only in-frame clones and leaves some out. The sample comprises about 69,000 clones, just over 90% of which are singletons, and roughly 1.5% rests with the top ten. The source is a female donor with multiple sclerosis, enrolled in a pregnancy study. Sequenced material: peripheral blood, taken in the third trimester of pregnancy. The gene calls are TRBV28 and TRBJ2-7; 8 bases fit TRBD1. CDR3 protein: CASKTSGTGGYEQYF. CDR3 nucleotide sequence: TGTGCCAGCAAGACCTCCGGGACAGGCGGATACGAGCAGTACTTC.